The 20 T cell receptor beta chains given below trace back to one sample, sequenced in a study of blood T cells in healthy people across ages. Alongside a J-beta primer mix, a sample-barcoded 5' primer served in a second PCR lasting roughly 7 to 12 cycles. TCRdb itself ran the 5' RACE reads through MiXCR, one entry per CDR3 protein. There are fewer than 2,000,000 distinct CDR3 sequences in the sample; roughly 43% occur only once, and 23% lies in the top ten. Material for sequencing was blood. These receptors were collected from a human donor in good health.

The chain carries TRBV28 and TRBJ1-2, with no clear D. Trimming shortened V by 7 bases and J by 4 bases, and 13 bases separated the two germline ends. This CDR3 is built from 13 residues. From germline, CDR1 is MDHEN and CDR2 SYDVKM. The DNA for the CDR3 is TGTGCCAGCAATAGTCCCACCCCCTATGGCTACACCTTC. It yields the protein CASNSPTPYGYTF.

This clonotype has just a few counts. The rearrangement joins TRBV7-2 to TRBJ2-1; tentatively, D is TRBD2 (6 bases). Trimming shortened V by 2 bases and J by 2 bases, and 10 bases separated the two germline ends. Germline V gene lookup returns CDR1 SGHTA and CDR2 FQGNSA. The CDR3 consists of 15 residues. For the CDR3, the DNA is TGTGCCAGCAGCTTAATGGGGGGAGCCTACAATGAGCAGTTCTTC. The encoded protein is CASSLMGGAYNEQFF.

This chain uses TRBV21-1 with TRBJ2-1; the D call TRBD1 from the table was never checked on the DNA. TRBV21-1 is an annotated pseudogene. This CDR3 comprises 21 residues. The CDR3 loop is CASSKVSDREGTRIVSYEQFF. DNA for the CDR3: TGTGCCAGCAGCAAAGTGTCCGACAGGGAGGGTACTCGGATCGTGAGCTATGAGCAGTTCTTC.

The chain uses TRBV4-1 and TRBJ2-4; perhaps TRBD2 as D (5 bases). Gene TRBJ2-7 matches the end of the DNA better, so the J call may be wrong. The CDR3 consists of 13 residues. Germline values: CDR1 MGHRA, CDR2 YSYEKL. The CDR3 DNA sequence: TGCGCCAGCAGCCAAGCGGGGTGGTCCGAGCAGTACTTC. Protein product: CASSQAGWSEQYF.

The rearrangement uses TRBV20-1 and TRBJ2-2, with 8 bases fitting TRBD1. This CDR3 has 12 amino acids. Trimming removed 6 bases from V and 6 bases from J; junction bases left unmatched: 3. The germline CDR1 and CDR2 sequences are DFQATT and SNEGSKA (reference sequence). CDR3 nucleotides: TGCAGTGCGCCACAGGGGGCCGGGGAGCTGTTTTTT. This codes for CSAPQGAGELFF.

This clonotype was found many times. V is TRBV6-4 and J is TRBJ2-1, with TRBD1 identical over 9 bases. Germline CDR1 and CDR2: MRHNA and SNTAGT. The CDR3 consists of 15 residues. Unmatched junction bases numbered 0, after V lost 0 bases and J lost 3 bases. In DNA form, the CDR3 reads TGTGCCAGCAGTGACTCGACAGGGGGCTACAATGAGCAGTTCTTC. Its translation: CASSDSTGGYNEQFF.

The chain is built from TRBV20-1 and TRBJ2-3; D may be TRBD2 (5 bases). Trimming cost V 0 bases and J 6 bases, with 19 bases left between them. Germline loops: CDR1 DFQATT, CDR2 SNEGSKA (reference sequence). CDR3 length: 16 amino acids. DNA for the CDR3: TGCAGTGCTAGAGATGGGCAGGAGGCATTGGGGGATACGCAGTATTTT. This translates into CSARDGQEALGDTQYF.

This clonotype was observed a handful of times. The chain links TRBV5-1 to TRBJ2-5; tentative D call: TRBD1 (6 bases). The better agreement between TRBJ2-7 and the DNA end casts doubt on the J call. CDR1 is SGHRS and CDR2 is YFSETQ in the germline V gene. CDR3 length: 15 residues. CDR3 bases: TGCGCCAGCAGCCCAGCACAGGGAATAGGGGACGAGCAGTACTTC. Translation: CASSPAQGIGDEQYF.

CDR3 bases: TGTGCCAGCAGCTCCTACCGTGGGACAGAAATCTACGAGCAGTACTTC. Its protein is CASSSYRGTEIYEQYF. V is TRBV11-3 and J is TRBJ2-7, with 7 bases that match TRBD1. J was trimmed by 3 bases and V by 4 bases; bases with no gene match: 12. Germline V gives CDR1 SGHNT, CDR2 YENEEA. The CDR3 is 16 amino acids.

This clonotype was counted many times. V gene TRBV11-1 combines with J gene TRBJ2-7; TRBD1 is a possible D gene (6 bases). Looked up from germline, CDR1 is SGHAT and CDR2 is FQDESV (reference sequence). V was clipped by 5 bases and J by 5 bases, with 10 bases between them. The CDR3 contains 12 residues. The DNA of the CDR3 is TGTGCCAGCAGCCGAAACAGGGACGAGCAGTACTTC. This encodes CASSRNRDEQYF.

This clonotype has only one observation. The CDR3 nucleotides read TGTGCCAGCAGCCAAGCCTCAACTAGCGGGGGGGCCGGCGAGCAGTTCTTC. Translating it yields CASSQASTSGGAGEQFF. The chain joins TRBV7-6 to TRBJ2-1; 13 bases are shared with TRBD2. The CDR3 consists of 17 residues. Germline CDR1 reads SGHVS; CDR2 reads FNYEAQ. After removal of 5 bases from V and 10 bases from J, the junction contained 14 bases not matched to a gene.

The rearrangement joins TRBV6-6 to TRBJ1-2; D may be TRBD1 (6 bases). Trimming removed 2 bases at V and 3 bases at J, with 10 bases between. This CDR3 is built from 14 residues. Germline CDR1 and CDR2: MNHNY and SVGAGI (reference sequence). The CDR3 here is CASSYVNRDYGYTF. For the CDR3, the DNA is TGTGCCAGCAGTTACGTCAACAGGGACTATGGCTACACCTTC.

This chain links TRBV5-1 with TRBJ2-5; 7 bases align to TRBD2. Germline V gene data show CDR1 as SGHRS and CDR2 as YFSETQ. The CDR3 runs 15 residues. The V segment lost 0 bases and the J segment 5 bases; nucleotides outside the gene matches: 7. CDR3 sequence reads: CASSLAGGTGETQYF. CDR3 in DNA: TGCGCCAGCAGCTTGGCCGGGGGGACGGGGGAGACCCAGTACTTC.

The V gene is TRBV7-2, the J gene TRBJ1-5, with a tentative D call TRBD1 (6 bases). The CDR3 is 14 amino acids. Trimming took 5 bases from V and 9 from J, leaving 17 bases between them. Germline-derived CDR1 and CDR2 are SGHTA and FQGNSA. CDR3 sequence (DNA): TGTGCCAGCAGCGAGGGGGGGGGTGAGGGGCCCCAGCATTTT. Its translation: CASSEGGGEGPQHF.

This clonotype was seen more than once but under ten times. This chain connects TRBV5-1 to TRBJ1-1; no firm D call. There are 14 residues in the CDR3. Germline V gene data show CDR1 as SGHRS and CDR2 as YFSETQ. Trimming took 0 bases from V and 4 from J, leaving 10 bases between them. Here the CDR3 reads CASSLVPGSTEAFF. CDR3 sequence (DNA): TGCGCCAGCAGCTTGGTTCCGGGTAGCACTGAAGCTTTCTTT.

The rearrangement joins TRBV20-1 to TRBJ2-7; no clear D. Trimming took off 4 bases at V and 4 bases at J, with 11 bases between the two ends. CDR3 length equals 12 residues. The germline V gene encodes CDR1 DFQATT and CDR2 SNEGSKA (reference sequence). The CDR3 DNA is TGCAGTGCTATGGCGGAAATTTACGAGCAGTACTTC. Translated, it gives CSAMAEIYEQYF.

The V and J genes are TRBV29-1 and TRBJ1-1, with unresolved D. The germline CDR1 and CDR2 sequences are SQVTM and ANQGSEA. CDR3 length: 12 amino acids. V shed 7 bases and J shed 7 bases, with 16 bases lying between them. CDR3 residues: CSGNPRGGEAFF. CDR3 bases: TGCAGCGGGAACCCACGAGGAGGTGAAGCTTTCTTT.

The rearrangement uses TRBV12-3 or TRBV12-4 and TRBJ1-2; 8 nucleotides line up with TRBD1. V shed 7 bases and J 6 bases; nucleotides not matched to a gene: 4. The CDR3 loop spans 12 amino acids. The CDR3 loop is CASTRTGNGYTF. The CDR3 DNA is TGTGCCAGCACCCGGACAGGGAATGGCTACACCTTC.

V and J are TRBV20-1 and TRBJ2-7; D gene ambiguous. CDR3 length equals 13 residues. V lost 4 bases, J lost 11 bases, and 21 bases lay in between. The germline CDR1 and CDR2 sequences are DFQATT and SNEGSKA (reference sequence). The CDR3 coding sequence is TGCAGTGCTATCCAGGACCGCTACGTCGGCAAGTACTTC. Amino acids: CSAIQDRYVGKYF.

Note on this clonotype: This sequence may be a read error, since a much larger clone differs from it by one base. This chain joins TRBV6-1 and TRBJ1-2; D not resolved. The CDR3 sequence is 13 residues long. Germline values: CDR1 MNHNS, CDR2 SASEGT. The CDR3 coding sequence is TGTGTCAGCATCCTTGACGGGCTCTATGGCTACACCTTC. As protein: CVSILDGLYGYTF.